This T cell receptor beta chain appears in the sequencing data of a study of CD4+ T cells in melanoma. Overall study findings and caveats: A reported correlation linked neoantigen-specific CD4+ T cells to CD8+, macrophage and B cell function. Neoantigen-specific CD4+ T cells in melanoma reportedly had diverse differentiation states.

V was cut by 5 bases and J by 6 bases, with 13 bases left in between. Germline V gene data show CDR1 as SGHTA and CDR2 as FQGTGA. The CDR3 totals 13 residues. This clone was observed a handful of times. Its specificity is unknown. Within the sample, other DNA sequences also encode this same CDR3. Here immunoSEQ multiplex PCR was the method, and the copy in TCRdb shows in-frame clones only, minus some. Of about 50,000 clones in the sample, roughly 89% are singletons; the top ten hold 10% to 15%. Sequencing input: peripheral blood. The source of this sequence is a human donor with melanoma. V gene TRBV7-3 combines with J gene TRBJ1-1; D ambiguous. In nucleotides, the CDR3 is TGTGCCAGCAGCCCGCGATCTTTCGCTGAAGCTTTCTTT. This codes for CASSPRSFAEAFF.